The clone carrying this T cell receptor (beta chain) was observed a handful of times. Its antigen is unknown. The CDR3 covers 17 residues. Germline-derived CDR1 and CDR2 are ENHRY and SYGVKD. V lost 3 bases and J 4 bases, leaving 20 bases between the germline ends. The sample is drawn from a study of T-cell memory formation after mild COVID-19. Findings and limits, study-wide: CM and EM subsets held most contracting CD4+ clones; EMRA held CD8+ ones. Day 15 to 85 contracting clones showed balanced CD4/CD8; day 15 to 37 expanders favored CD4+.

TCRdb ran MiXCR on the 5' RACE reads and lists one entry per CDR3 protein. The table includes hundreds of thousands of distinct CDR3 sequences, about 20% detected once. V and J are TRBV10-3 and TRBJ2-3; D remains unclear. Material for sequencing was PBMCs or a T cell subset sorted from them (not recorded which). This receptor was taken from an adult woman who had mild COVID-19 (a few samples of this study predate the infection). Cell type and time point are not known. CDR3 sequence reads: CAISDPGLGPVADTQYF. Here the CDR3 DNA reads TGTGCCATCAGTGACCCTGGGTTAGGGCCGGTTGCAGATACGCAGTATTTT.